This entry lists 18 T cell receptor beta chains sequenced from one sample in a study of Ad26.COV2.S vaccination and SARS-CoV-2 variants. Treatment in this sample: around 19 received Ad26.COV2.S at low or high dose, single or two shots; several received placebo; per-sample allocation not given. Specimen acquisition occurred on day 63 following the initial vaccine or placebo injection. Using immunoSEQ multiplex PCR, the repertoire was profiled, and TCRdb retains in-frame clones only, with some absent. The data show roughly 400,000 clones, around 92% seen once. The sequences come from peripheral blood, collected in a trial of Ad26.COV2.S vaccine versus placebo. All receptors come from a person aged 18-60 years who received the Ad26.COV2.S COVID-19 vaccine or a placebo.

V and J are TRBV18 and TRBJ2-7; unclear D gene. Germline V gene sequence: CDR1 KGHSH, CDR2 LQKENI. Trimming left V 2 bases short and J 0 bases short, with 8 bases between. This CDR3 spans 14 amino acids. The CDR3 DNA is TGTGCCAGCTCACCAGCCGGGCTCTCCTACGAGCAGTACTTC. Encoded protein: CASSPAGLSYEQYF.

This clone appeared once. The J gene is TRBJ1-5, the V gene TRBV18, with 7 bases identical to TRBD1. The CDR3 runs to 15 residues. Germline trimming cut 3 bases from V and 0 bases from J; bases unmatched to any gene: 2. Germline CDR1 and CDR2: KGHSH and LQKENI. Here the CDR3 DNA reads TGTGCCAGCTCACCCGGGACAGATAGCAATCAGCCCCAGCATTTT. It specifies CASSPGTDSNQPQHF.

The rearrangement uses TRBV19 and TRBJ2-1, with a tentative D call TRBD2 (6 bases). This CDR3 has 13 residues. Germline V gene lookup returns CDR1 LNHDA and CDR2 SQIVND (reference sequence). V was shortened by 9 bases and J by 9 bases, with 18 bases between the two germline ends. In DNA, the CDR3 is TGTGCCAGCGGCACGGGGTTGGGACTTGAGCAGTTCTTC. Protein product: CASGTGLGLEQFF. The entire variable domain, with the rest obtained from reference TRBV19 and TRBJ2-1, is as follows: DGGITQSPKYLFRKEGQNVTLSCEQNLNHDAMYWYRQDPGQGLRLIYYSQIVNDFQKGDIAEGYSVSREKKESFPLTVTSAQKNPTAFYLCASGTGLGLEQFFGPGTRLTVL.

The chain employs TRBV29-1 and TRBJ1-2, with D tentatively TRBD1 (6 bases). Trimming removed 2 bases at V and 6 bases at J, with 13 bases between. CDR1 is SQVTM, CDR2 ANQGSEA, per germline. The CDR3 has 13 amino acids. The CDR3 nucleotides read TGCAGCGTTGAACACAGGGCGTTAGATGGCTACACCTTC. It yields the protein CSVEHRALDGYTF.

Here the CDR3 reads CASSFRDSSSGNTIYF. The CDR3 bases are TGTGCCAGTAGCTTCCGGGACAGTAGCTCTGGAAACACCATATATTTT. The rearrangement joins TRBV19 to TRBJ1-3; TRBD1 matches at 7 bases. The length of the CDR3 is 16 residues. J lost 0 bases, V lost 6 bases, and 8 bases had no gene match. CDR1 LNHDA and CDR2 SQIVND come from the germline V gene (reference sequence). Looking up the rest from reference TRBV19 and TRBJ1-3 gives the full variable domain: DGGITQSPKYLFRKEGQNVTLSCEQNLNHDAMYWYRQDPGQGLRLIYYSQIVNDFQKGDIAEGYSVSREKKESFPLTVTSAQKNPTAFYLCASSFRDSSSGNTIYFGEGSWLTVV.

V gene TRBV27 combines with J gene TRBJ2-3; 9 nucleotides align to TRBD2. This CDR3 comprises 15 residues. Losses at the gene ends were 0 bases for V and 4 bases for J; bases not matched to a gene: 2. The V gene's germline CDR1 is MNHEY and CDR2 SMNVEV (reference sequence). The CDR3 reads CASSLSGLAPDTQYF. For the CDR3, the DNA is TGTGCCAGCAGTTTATCGGGACTAGCCCCAGATACGCAGTATTTT.

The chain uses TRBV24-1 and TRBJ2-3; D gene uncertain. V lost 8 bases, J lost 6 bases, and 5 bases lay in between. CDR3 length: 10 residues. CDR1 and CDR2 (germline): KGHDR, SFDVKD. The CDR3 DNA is TGTGCCACCATGGGGGATACGCAGTATTTT. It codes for CATMGDTQYF.

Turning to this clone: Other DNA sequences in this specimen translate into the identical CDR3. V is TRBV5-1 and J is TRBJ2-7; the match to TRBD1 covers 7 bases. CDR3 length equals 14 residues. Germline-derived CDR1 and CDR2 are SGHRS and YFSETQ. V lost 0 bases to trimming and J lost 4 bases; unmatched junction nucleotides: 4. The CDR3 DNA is TGCGCCAGCAGCTTGGGACAGGGACCATACGAGCAGTACTTC. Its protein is CASSLGQGPYEQYF.

The CDR3 reads CASSPGTGDGSPLHF. CDR3 sequence (DNA): TGTGCCAGCAGCCCTGGGACAGGGGATGGTTCACCCCTCCACTTT. The chain carries TRBV7-8 and TRBJ1-6; 10 bases align to TRBD1. The germline gives CDR1 SGHVS, CDR2 FQNEAQ. The length of the CDR3 is 15 residues. V lost 5 bases and J lost 9; bases outside the gene matches: 7.

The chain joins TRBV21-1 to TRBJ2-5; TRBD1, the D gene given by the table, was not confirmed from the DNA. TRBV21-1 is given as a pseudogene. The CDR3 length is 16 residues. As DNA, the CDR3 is TGTGCCAGCAGCAAAGAGACGTACCCTCTTAAGGGGGCCCAGTACTTC. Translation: CASSKETYPLKGAQYF.

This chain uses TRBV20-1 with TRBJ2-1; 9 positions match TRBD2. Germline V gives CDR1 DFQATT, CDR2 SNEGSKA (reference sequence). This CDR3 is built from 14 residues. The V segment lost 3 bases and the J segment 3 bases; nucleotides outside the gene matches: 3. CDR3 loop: CSASETSGYNEQFF. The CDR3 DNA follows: TGCAGTGCTAGTGAGACTAGCGGCTACAATGAGCAGTTCTTC.

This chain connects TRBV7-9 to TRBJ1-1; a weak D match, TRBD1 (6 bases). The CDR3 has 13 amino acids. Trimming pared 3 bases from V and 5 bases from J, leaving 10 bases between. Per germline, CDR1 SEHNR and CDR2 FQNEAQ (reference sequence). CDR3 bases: TGTGCCAGCAGCTTTGGAGGGGGAACTGAAGCTTTCTTT. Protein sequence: CASSFGGGTEAFF.

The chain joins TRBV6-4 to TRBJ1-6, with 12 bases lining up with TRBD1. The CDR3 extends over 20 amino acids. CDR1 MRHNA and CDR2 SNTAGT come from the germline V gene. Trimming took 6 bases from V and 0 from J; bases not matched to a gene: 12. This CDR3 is CASSTPRDRGRSSYNSPLHF. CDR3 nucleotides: TGTGCCAGCAGCACTCCTAGGGACAGGGGGCGAAGCTCCTATAATTCACCCCTCCACTTT.

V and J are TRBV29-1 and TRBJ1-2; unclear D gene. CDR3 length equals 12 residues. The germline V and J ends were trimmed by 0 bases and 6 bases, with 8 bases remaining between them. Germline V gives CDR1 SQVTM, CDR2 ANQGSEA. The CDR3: CSVEDFGNGYTF. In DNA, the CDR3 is TGCAGCGTTGAAGATTTCGGGAATGGCTACACCTTC.

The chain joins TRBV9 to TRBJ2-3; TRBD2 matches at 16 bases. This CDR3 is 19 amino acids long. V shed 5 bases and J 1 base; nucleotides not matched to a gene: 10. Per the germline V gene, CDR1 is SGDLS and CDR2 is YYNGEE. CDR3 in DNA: TGTGCCAGCAGTGGGACTAGCGGGGGGGCCATACTTCGCACAGATACGCAGTATTTT. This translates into CASSGTSGGAILRTDTQYF.

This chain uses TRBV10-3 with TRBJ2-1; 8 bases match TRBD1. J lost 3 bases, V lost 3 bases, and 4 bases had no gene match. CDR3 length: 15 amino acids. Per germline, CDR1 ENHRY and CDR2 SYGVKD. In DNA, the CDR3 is TGTGCCATCAGTGATGGGGACAGGTTCTACAATGAGCAGTTCTTC. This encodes CAISDGDRFYNEQFF.

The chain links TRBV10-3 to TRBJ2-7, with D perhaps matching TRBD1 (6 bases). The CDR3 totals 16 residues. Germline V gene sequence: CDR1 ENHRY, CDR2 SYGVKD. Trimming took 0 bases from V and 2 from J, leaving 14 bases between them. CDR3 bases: TGTGCCATCAGTGAGTCAGCCTCGGGACATACCTACGAGCAGTACTTC. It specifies CAISESASGHTYEQYF.

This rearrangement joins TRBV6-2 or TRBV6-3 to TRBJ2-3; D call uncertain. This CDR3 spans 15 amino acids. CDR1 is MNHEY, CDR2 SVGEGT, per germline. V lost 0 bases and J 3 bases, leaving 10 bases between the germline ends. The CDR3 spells CASSYSGPRTDTQYF. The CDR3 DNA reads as TGTGCCAGCAGTTACTCAGGACCGCGGACAGATACGCAGTATTTT.